This is a list of T cell receptor beta chains from one sample in a study of cytomegalovirus exposure and HLA in healthy donors. Profiled with immunoSEQ multiplex PCR; TCRdb holds only in-frame clones, not every one. The sample records about 130,000 clones, around 80% being singletons. Material for sequencing was PBMCs. Every receptor here comes from a man aged 35-49 years in good health and CMV-seropositive. Each CDR3 is given with its conserved first and last residue. A clone size is listed for some rows: how often the clone was seen (once, few, many), or a class if it is expanded.

CDR3,V,size,J
CASSLTRGNEQYF,TRBV11-2,NA,TRBJ2-7
CASSELAGEGNEQFF,TRBV5-4,once,TRBJ2-1
CASSLFNRLNEQFF,TRBV5-6,NA,TRBJ2-1
CASSLGYRRNEKLFF,TRBV5-5,NA,TRBJ1-4
CASSYGQGARNTIYF,TRBV6-5,NA,TRBJ1-3
CASSLTHGLGQGNTEAFF,TRBV7-3,few,TRBJ1-1
CASIQVGTGAADTQYF,TRBV5-4,many,TRBJ2-3
CASSFPSGELFF,TRBV7-8,NA,TRBJ2-2
CASSEPTGVETQYF,TRBV25-1,NA,TRBJ2-5
CASSPRNSRGGEQYF,TRBV6-6,NA,TRBJ2-7
CASNNINTEAFF,TRBV2,NA,TRBJ1-1
CASRLQGYEQYF,TRBV28,few,TRBJ2-7
CASSPSVAGDLDTQYF,TRBV7-8,NA,TRBJ2-3
CASSLVLANDYEQYF,TRBV11-2,few,TRBJ2-7
CASSPGLAGGGYNEQFF,TRBV19,NA,TRBJ2-1
CASRGGLRYGYTF,TRBV19,NA,TRBJ1-2
CAGSWALGAEKLFF,TRBV19,NA,TRBJ1-4
CASRGLNTEAFF,TRBV27,NA,TRBJ1-1
CASSPGQRTYEQYF,TRBV19,NA,TRBJ2-7
CASSLAGGRDPLLYEQYF,TRBV7-9,NA,TRBJ2-7
CASSRAGQNQETQYF,TRBV7-9,NA,TRBJ2-5